This is a list of T cell receptor beta chains from one sample in a study of blood T cells in healthy people across ages. One entry per CDR3 protein results from TCRdb running MiXCR on the 5' RACE reads. In the table there are roughly 1,000,000 distinct CDR3 sequences, about 25% of which are singletons. The same sample was also studied in work on T cells of mothers and their children.

Sequencing was done on a sample of blood. These receptors all come from a girl aged 2 to 9 in good health. Each CDR3 is given with its conserved first and last residue. D genes are given only for firm matches. Some rows have no size entry. The others give once, few or many, or a class for an expanded clone.

V gene	J gene	D gene	clone size	CDR3 protein	CDR3 DNA
TRBV29-1	TRBJ2-7	TRBD1	few	CSVEAPRTGLSYEQYF	TGCAGCGTTGAAGCACCTAGGACAGGGTTGTCCTACGAGCAGTACTTC
TRBV7-9	TRBJ2-5	-	-	CASSLEFGQETQYF	TGTGCCAGCAGCTTAGAATTCGGACAAGAGACCCAGTACTTC
TRBV2	TRBJ1-2	-	-	CASSGDRLYGYTF	TGTGCCAGCAGCGGCGACAGGTTATATGGCTACACCTTC
TRBV19	TRBJ1-4	TRBD1	many	CATRDREEKLFF	TGTGCCACCCGGGACAGGGAAGAAAAACTGTTTTTT
TRBV6-2/TRBV6-3	TRBJ1-5	-	few	CASSWGRMNQPQHF	TGTGCCAGCAGTTGGGGACGGATGAATCAGCCCCAGCATTTT
TRBV13	TRBJ1-3	-	few	CASTRGIGNTIYF	TGTGCCAGTACTAGGGGGATTGGAAACACCATATATTTT
TRBV7-2	TRBJ2-1	TRBD1	-	CASSLTPMGQASEQFF	TGTGCCAGCAGCTTAACCCCAATGGGACAGGCCAGTGAGCAGTTCTTC
TRBV3-1	TRBJ2-1	-	-	CASSQAKTNEQFF	TGTGCCAGCAGCCAAGCAAAGACCAATGAGCAGTTCTTC
TRBV12-3/TRBV12-4	TRBJ2-5	-	-	CASTPRVGGQTQYF	TGTGCCAGCACCCCAAGGGTGGGGGGACAGACCCAGTACTTC
TRBV6-1	TRBJ1-2	-	few	CASSDGTDGYTF	TGTGCCAGCAGTGACGGGACTGATGGCTACACCTTC
TRBV7-2	TRBJ2-5	-	many	CAGGHSGLHQETQYF	TGTGCCGGGGGCCATAGCGGCCTACATCAAGAGACCCAGTACTTC
TRBV7-2	TRBJ2-7	-	few	CASSPGRVSGEQYF	TGTGCCAGCAGCCCCGGACGGGTCTCGGGCGAGCAGTACTTC
TRBV11-2	TRBJ2-4	-	-	CASSSGGIKGKNIQYF	TGTGCCAGCAGCTCAGGTGGAATCAAGGGCAAAAACATTCAGTACTTC
TRBV7-9	TRBJ2-7	TRBD1	few	CASSLEGQAYEQYF	TGTGCCAGCAGCTTAGAGGGACAGGCCTACGAGCAGTACTTC
TRBV11-2	TRBJ1-2	TRBD1	few	CASSSIQGEVGYTF	TGTGCCAGCAGCTCAATCCAGGGGGAGGTTGGCTACACCTTC
TRBV6-1	TRBJ1-1	-	few	CASSEPLNTEAFF	TGTGCCAGCAGTGAACCCCTGAACACTGAAGCTTTCTTT
TRBV6-1	TRBJ2-1	-	-	CASSVMAGSGVSSYNEQFF	TGTGCCAGCAGTGTTATGGCGGGGTCGGGGGTAAGCTCCTACAATGAGCAGTTCTTC
TRBV5-8	TRBJ1-5	TRBD1	-	CASSFRDSLNQPQHF	TGTGCCAGCAGCTTCCGGGACAGCCTTAATCAGCCCCAGCATTTT
TRBV6-5	TRBJ1-4	-	-	CASSYSFDSLAKLFF	TGTGCCAGCAGTTACTCATTTGACAGCCTAGCAAAACTGTTTTTT
TRBV4-3	TRBJ2-1	-	-	CASRRSGTTYYDEQFF	TGCGCCAGCAGGCGTTCGGGGACAACCTATTACGATGAGCAGTTCTTC
TRBV29-1	TRBJ2-1	-	-	CSVEDPPTGNNEQFF	TGCAGCGTTGAAGATCCCCCAACCGGCAACAATGAGCAGTTCTTC
TRBV4-1	TRBJ2-2	-	-	CASTQRTRNTGELFF	TGCGCCAGCACCCAAAGGACTCGGAACACCGGGGAGCTGTTTTTT
TRBV20-1	TRBJ1-4	-	few	CSARRGTREREKLFF	TGCAGTGCTAGAAGAGGGACCAGGGAGCGGGAAAAACTGTTTTTT
TRBV11-3	TRBJ2-1	TRBD2	-	CASSLGRVAGYNEQFF	TGTGCCAGCAGCTTAGGCCGGGTAGCGGGATACAATGAGCAGTTCTTC
TRBV27	TRBJ2-1	TRBD1	-	CASSSLTGDNEQFF	TGTGCCAGCAGTAGCCTTACAGGGGACAATGAGCAGTTCTTC
TRBV7-8	TRBJ2-5	-	few	CASSLSRTETQYF	TGTGCCAGCAGCTTATCCCGGACGGAGACCCAGTACTTC
TRBV7-8	TRBJ2-5	-	-	CASSSGSVGLGETQYF	TGTGCCAGCAGCTCAGGAAGCGTCGGGTTGGGAGAGACCCAGTACTTC
TRBV24-1	TRBJ1-2	-	-	CATSDSADNGYTF	TGTGCCACCAGTGATTCGGCAGACAATGGCTACACCTTC
TRBV6-2/TRBV6-3	TRBJ2-4	TRBD2	few	CASSVPGGGAKNIQYF	TGTGCCAGCAGCGTGCCAGGCGGGGGGGCCAAAAACATTCAGTACTTC
TRBV4-1	TRBJ2-7	-	few	CASSQELRQTYEQYF	TGCGCCAGCAGCCAAGAACTGAGGCAGACCTACGAGCAGTACTTC
TRBV10-3	TRBJ2-1	-	-	CAISEFTDRVRYEQFF	TGTGCCATCAGTGAGTTTACGGACCGGGTTCGGTATGAGCAGTTCTTC
TRBV3-1	TRBJ2-3	TRBD2	-	CASSQEGTRGTQYF	TGTGCCAGCAGCCAAGAAGGGACTAGGGGTACGCAGTATTTT
TRBV3-1	TRBJ1-4	-	few	CASSQDGDRIFEKLFF	TGTGCCAGCAGCCAAGATGGCGACAGGATATTCGAAAAACTGTTTTTT
TRBV12-3/TRBV12-4	TRBJ2-1	-	few	CASSLGLVGTEQFF	TGTGCCAGCAGTTTAGGACTAGTCGGGACTGAGCAGTTCTTC
TRBV10-2	TRBJ1-3	-	-	CASSESGNRLSGNTIYF	TGCGCCAGCAGTGAGAGTGGAAACCGCCTCTCTGGAAACACCATATATTTT
TRBV28	TRBJ2-7	TRBD1	few	CASNRGLSYEQYF	TGTGCCAGCAACAGGGGCCTCTCCTACGAGCAGTACTTC
TRBV25-1	TRBJ2-3	-	few	CASSELVGTTDTQYF	TGTGCCAGCAGTGAATTAGTAGGGACCACAGATACGCAGTATTTT
TRBV25-1	TRBJ1-2	-	many	CASSEYADNYGYTF	TGTGCCAGCAGTGAATATGCAGATAACTATGGCTACACCTTC
TRBV7-2	TRBJ2-5	-	-	CASSLNRAAETQYF	TGTGCCAGCAGCTTAAACAGGGCTGCAGAGACCCAGTACTTC
TRBV29-1	TRBJ2-7	TRBD1	few	CSVGGQGHEQYF	TGCAGCGTTGGGGGACAGGGCCACGAGCAGTACTTC
TRBV29-1	TRBJ2-5	-	few	CSVATRLSETQYF	TGCAGCGTTGCTACGAGACTTTCAGAGACCCAGTACTTC
TRBV20-1	TRBJ2-3	-	-	CSAPRRGGTDTQYF	TGCAGTGCCCCCCGTCGTGGCGGCACAGATACGCAGTATTTT
TRBV12-3/TRBV12-4	TRBJ1-1	TRBD1	-	CASTWDREAFF	TGTGCCAGCACCTGGGACAGAGAAGCTTTCTTT
TRBV9	TRBJ2-7	TRBD1	few	CASSADPGGELDEQYF	TGTGCCAGCAGCGCGGACCCAGGGGGAGAACTGGACGAGCAGTACTTC
TRBV4-3	TRBJ1-6	-	once	CASSPGGTDNSPLHF	TGCGCCAGCAGCCCTGGCGGGACGGATAATTCACCCCTCCACTTT
TRBV6-1	TRBJ1-2	-	-	CASSEFLGNYGHTF	TGTGCCAGCAGTGAATTCTTGGGCAACTATGGCCACACCTTC